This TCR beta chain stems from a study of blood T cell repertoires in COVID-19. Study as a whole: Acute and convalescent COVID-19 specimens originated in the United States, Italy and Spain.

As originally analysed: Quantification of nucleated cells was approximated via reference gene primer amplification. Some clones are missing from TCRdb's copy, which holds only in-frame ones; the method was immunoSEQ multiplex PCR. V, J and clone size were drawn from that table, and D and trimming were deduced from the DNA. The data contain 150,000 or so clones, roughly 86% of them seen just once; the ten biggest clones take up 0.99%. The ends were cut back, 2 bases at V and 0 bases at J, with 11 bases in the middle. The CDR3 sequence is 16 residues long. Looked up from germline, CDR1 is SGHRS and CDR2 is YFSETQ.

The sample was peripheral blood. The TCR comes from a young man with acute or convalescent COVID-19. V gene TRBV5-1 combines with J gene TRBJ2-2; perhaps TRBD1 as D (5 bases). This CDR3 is CASSLLQAANTGELFF. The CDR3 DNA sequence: TGCGCCAGCAGCTTACTACAGGCCGCGAACACCGGGGAGCTGTTTTTT.